These 5 T cell receptor beta chains were all obtained from the same sample, sequenced in a study of blood T cell repertoires in COVID-19. The repertoire was sequenced with immunoSEQ multiplex PCR; TCRdb's copy has only in-frame clones and lacks some. Among roughly 200,000 clones, 88% were seen once, and the ten largest hold 1.5%. The sample was peripheral blood. The receptors come from a young man with active or convalescent COVID-19.

The V call is TRBV13, the J call TRBJ2-3; 13 nucleotides align to TRBD2. The V segment lost 5 bases and the J segment 2 bases; nucleotides outside the gene matches: 7. The V gene's germline CDR1 is PRHDT and CDR2 FYEKMQ (reference sequence). The CDR3 consists of 17 residues. CDR3 DNA: TGTGCCAGCAGCCGGCCGGGGACTAGCGGGACCACAGATACGCAGTATTTT. Translating gives CASSRPGTSGTTDTQYF.

The CDR3: CASKSLAGGGEQFF. CDR3 nucleotides: TGTGCCAGCAAGTCCCTAGCGGGAGGTGGTGAGCAGTTCTTC. The gene calls are TRBV13 and TRBJ2-1, with 11 bases lining up with TRBD2. The CDR3 is made up of 14 amino acids. Germline V gives CDR1 PRHDT, CDR2 FYEKMQ (reference sequence). Unmatched junction bases numbered 8, after V lost 7 bases and J lost 9 bases.

The genes are TRBV18 and TRBJ1-1; D gene unclear. The CDR3 totals 14 residues. V lost 0 bases to trimming and J lost 0 bases, with 5 bases between them. CDR1 is KGHSH and CDR2 is LQKENI in the germline V gene. CDR3: CASSPPSVNTEAFF. The CDR3 DNA reads as TGTGCCAGCTCACCACCTTCCGTGAACACTGAAGCTTTCTTT.

The rearrangement joins TRBV5-1 to TRBJ1-2; D perhaps matches TRBD1 (6 bases). Trimming left V 4 bases short and J 6 bases short, with 13 bases between. Germline V CDR1 and CDR2: SGHRS, YFSETQ. The length of the CDR3 is 13 residues. CDR3 DNA: TGCGCCAGCAGCCCACAGGGTCCGGATGGCTACACCTTC. This codes for CASSPQGPDGYTF.

In DNA, the CDR3 is TGTGCCAGCAGCTTCGCGGGGGTCGAGCAGTACTTC. Translated: CASSFAGVEQYF. V is TRBV7-9 and J is TRBJ2-7; 7 bases fit TRBD2. The CDR3 contains 12 residues. Germline CDR1 and CDR2: SEHNR and FQNEAQ (reference sequence). V gave up 3 bases and J gave up 6 bases; unmatched junction bases: 2. Using reference TRBV7-9 and TRBJ2-7 for the parts outside the CDR3, the full variable domain is DTGVSQNPRHKITKRGQNVTFRCDPISEHNRLYWYRQTLGQGPEFLTYFQNEAQLEKSRLLSDRFSAERPKGSFSTLEIQRTEQGDSAMYLCASSFAGVEQYFGPGTRLTVT.